This record covers a single T cell receptor beta chain. Its antigen is not yet known. Per-nucleotide qualities are absent, and no much larger clonotype sits a single base away. From the cysteine through the phenylalanine, the CDR3 covers 11 amino acids. The sequence is cut down to CDR3 DNA, 33 bases in frame from base 1. The CDR1 and CDR2 encoded by the germline V gene (reference sequence) are DFQATT and SNEGSKA. This specimen comes from a study of cytomegalovirus exposure and HLA in healthy donors (dated by TCRdb to the late 2010s). Looking at the study overall: In an earlier analysis of 587 of the donors, less than 350 Gb of sequence data and some 120 million unique TCR beta sequences from about 190 million T cells were reported. High-throughput TCR immunosequencing, statistical association of individual TCRs with disease status, and machine learning were combined to predict cytomegalovirus infection status. Rather than using new phenotypic data, the later analysis identified candidate immune exposures from TCR beta sequences and from how often those sequences occurred across donors. The T cell repertoires of under 750 subjects were profiled by immunosequencing and related to cytomegalovirus serostatus. On average, about 200,000 unique TCR beta nucleotide sequences were sequenced per donor among 350 to 400 genotyped donors of the cohort, with 15% to 20% of those sequences being non-productive. Donor age, sex, ethnicity and CMV serostatus were compiled alongside the repertoire data. All discovery cohort repertoires had been generated on a single sequencing platform. An early release covering some 640 HLA-typed donors comprised about 320 gigabases of sequencing data and some 79 million unique TCR sequences. Along with the approximately 600-subject first cohort, a separate validation cohort of over a hundred different subjects was used. To study patterns of TCR occurrence, a later analysis re-analyzed previously published TCR beta repertoires from under 750 donors and added high-resolution HLA genotyping. Of the 300 to 450 genotyped donors, approximately 81% were placed in the genetic ancestry cluster associated with self-reported Caucasian donors. Several DR-DQ haplotypes were treated as single units for association and clustering because of strong linkage in the cohort. To decide whether each TCR beta V gene segment behaved as functional or pseudogenic, an earlier analysis of some 600 of the donors relied on high-throughput TCR beta sequencing. The study aimed to test whether cataloging public T cell receptors could reveal signatures of past pathogen exposure. The number of donors typed differed by locus, with 629-630 for A, B, C, DRB1 and DQB1, roughly 520 for DQA1, 600 to 610 for DPA1, and some 450 for DPB1. A later genetic analysis used genome-wide SNP genotypes for about 65% of the roughly 670 donors, treating that subset as a discovery cohort. HLA typing included class I and class II loci at four-digit resolution.

The library relied on the immunoSEQ multiplex PCR assay. A mixture of 60 forward primers for TCR Vbeta segments and 13 reverse primers for TCR Jbeta segments was used in the multiplex PCR. The CDR3 region of rearranged TCR beta genes was amplified from genomic DNA with a multiplex PCR assay. On the Illumina HiSeq System, the amplified TCR beta libraries were sequenced as 87-base-pair reads. Regarding the original processing steps: Across the 600 to 700 repertoires, a later analysis counted about 81 million unique TCR beta chains, roughly 11 million of which were shared by at least two donors. A nearest-neighbor algorithm error-corrected the raw reads and collapsed the reads into unique sequences, merging closely related sequences to remove PCR and sequencing errors. CDR3 sequences were aligned to IMGT reference sequences to assign V, D and J gene segments. Each retained sequence needed at least a six-nucleotide match to both a V gene segment and a J gene segment. Rearrangements were classified as productive when the CDR3 lacked stop codons and remained in frame with V and J, and all other rearrangements were classified as non-productive. CDR3 was defined according to IMGT convention as the region running from the second conserved V-encoded cysteine to the conserved J-encoded phenylalanine. The earlier analysis of roughly 590 of the donors excluded any sequence lacking an unambiguous match to a single V gene segment. An earlier analysis of a few hundred of the donors called V segments functional above 56.7% productive rearrangements and segregating when the between-donor standard deviation exceeded 5%. A statistical classification framework was built for diagnosing cytomegalovirus status from the catalog of TCR beta chain sequences. A later analysis assigned V and J genes by comparing TCR nucleotide sequences with IMGT/GENE-DB human TR gene sequences. Using the TCRdist pipeline, a later analysis assigned CDR3 sequences along with most-parsimonious VDJ recombination scenarios. A later analysis defined each TCR beta chain by its CDR3 amino acid sequence plus V-gene family, and excluded reads lacking a unique V-gene family. A later analysis removed roughly 590 highly shared, low-generation-probability nucleotide sequences to deal with suspected cross-contamination and a sequencing artifact. A later analysis calculated a clonal expansion index for each public chain from normalized within-repertoire ranks of inferred template counts. In a later analysis, generation probabilities were computed with a VDJ recombination model fitted to out-of-frame rearrangements, and the resulting probabilities were checked against IGoR. In a later analysis, hypergeometric tests were used to score TCR-TCR, TCR-HLA and TCR-CMV co-occurrence, with a repertoire-size bias correction applied to TCR pairs. To estimate false discovery rates, a later analysis permuted the HLA or CMV assignments 20 times. In a later analysis, co-occurring TCRs were grouped using DBSCAN, with TCRdist sequence similarity added in when clustering inside HLA-allele-positive subsets. Repertoires with fewer than 30,000 or more than 120,000 public chains, plus five repertoires with anomalous nucleotide sharing, were excluded from co-occurrence clustering. Sourced from immuneACCESS, this table was stored by TCRdb with only in-frame sequences that have V and J called. A share of the clones is absent; for the studies checked, an unresolved V gene accounts for under half, and the remainder has no known explanation. The V and J calls and clone size are taken from that table; D and trimming were inferred from the DNA. Recorded for this sample are some 140,000 clones; less than 85% of them occurred a single time. The ten most abundant clones make up 1.5% of the sample.

The cohort comprised more than 550 healthy bone marrow donors. All cohort members were sampled while nominally healthy, although unrecorded immune exposures were likely present. The donor was CMV seronegative and belonged to the group of more than 300 seronegative cohort members. A peripheral blood sample was collected from each donor, and TCR beta sequencing was performed on peripheral blood mononuclear cells. Genomic DNA extraction from the blood cell samples was performed with the Qiagen DNeasy Blood Extraction Kit. Summary of the overall study and its limitations: Because counts were too low, more than 15 rarely observed V segments, including chromosome 9 orphons, were left out of the earlier analysis of about 500 of the donors. A later analysis associated about 17,000 TCR beta sequences with specific HLA alleles at a false discovery rate of 0.05. Most CMV-associated TCR beta chains appeared to be HLA-restricted in a later analysis, and the HLA associations seemed to be driven largely by CMV exposure. Linkage disequilibrium might explain the correlated functional status among segregating V segments, but an unknown experimental factor could not be excluded. A few of the identified cytomegalovirus-associated TCR beta chains were confirmed in vitro to be specific for cytomegalovirus antigens. Compared with equally common non-associated chains, HLA-associated TCR beta chains in a later analysis were more clonally expanded and had lower generation probabilities. Most TCR sequences were observed very rarely across donors, whereas some public TCRs were present in many individuals. A further reported finding was that TCR beta sequences accurately predicted the HLA-A and HLA-B alleles for most subjects in the first cohort. The 87-base-pair reads could not distinguish some IMGT-functional V segments, including TRBV6-2 and TRBV6-3, so those segments were excluded. The only immune exposure information available for the cohort was CMV serostatus. A total of around 150 TCR beta chains were listed by the study as associated with cytomegalovirus. Cytomegalovirus status was reported to be diagnosed by the classifier with high specificity and sensitivity in both the original and validation cohorts. In a later genetic analysis, fewer N-insertions in productive TCRs were reported among donors in an Asian-associated ancestry cluster than the 666-donor mean. In a later analysis, the rate of TCR association differed among HLA loci, with DRB1 alleles having the most associated TCRs and HLA-C alleles having the fewest. Assigning TCR associations to individual alleles was difficult when HLA alleles, especially DR and DQ, strongly co-occurred. HLA typing was unavailable for some donors at each locus, so association tests used only the typed subset. Roughly uniform sequencing depth across donors was assumed in presence/absence analyses, although this assumption may not hold. The authors suggested that the approach could potentially be generalized to other disease states and immunological phenotypes. A later analysis reported that several top co-occurrence clusters appeared linked to parvovirus B19, influenza, CMV and Epstein-Barr virus. A group of highly shared sequence variants was considered likely to be a technical artifact of the sequencing pipeline. In an earlier analysis of some 500 of the donors, most TCR beta V segments appeared in productive rearrangements about 90% or about 30% of the time, broadly matching IMGT annotations. A later genetic analysis associated a missense DCLRE1C variant with V-gene and J-gene trimming of TCR beta chains, and an independent cohort replicated the association. The cohort was sequenced for TCR beta chains only, and without alpha or paired-chain data the features that could be detected were limited.

The material sequenced was PBMCs. The sequence was collected from a middle-aged man in good health and CMV-seronegative. This sequence uses TRBV20-1 and TRBJ1-1, with 9 junctional bases fitting TRBD1. The base sequence is TGCAGGACAGGGGGGAACACTGAAGCTTTCTTT. Protein translation: CRTGGNTEAFF.